The rows below give T cell receptor beta chains drawn from one sample of a study of tumor-infiltrating lymphocytes in primary liver carcinoma. TCRdb reanalysed the multiplex PCR reads using MiXCR and keeps one entry per CDR3 protein. The profile shows 310,000 or so distinct CDR3 sequences, more than 55% of them singletons. Source material: peripheral blood. These receptors all stem from a woman in her twenties or thirties with primary liver carcinoma and hepatitis B virus infection. Each CDR3 is given without its conserved first and last residue.

j_call: TRBJ1-3; v_call: TRBV12-3/TRBV12-4; cdr3_aa: ASGPNSGNTIY
j_call: TRBJ2-1; v_call: TRBV29-1; cdr3_aa: SGSPSGHYNEQS
j_call: TRBJ2-1; v_call: TRBV10-3; cdr3_aa: AISESLAGASGNEQF
j_call: TRBJ1-1; v_call: TRBV12-3/TRBV12-4; cdr3_aa: ASRSRQPNTEAF
j_call: TRBJ2-5; v_call: TRBV7-8; cdr3_aa: ASSDRNGRQGAQY
j_call: TRBJ1-6; v_call: TRBV11-2; cdr3_aa: ASSWMHAFGSPHH
j_call: TRBJ2-2; v_call: TRBV6-6; cdr3_aa: ASSSSMTVGTGELF
j_call: TRBJ2-6; v_call: TRBV24-1; cdr3_aa: ATSDSSLAGPSGAKVLT
j_call: TRBJ2-3; v_call: TRBV4-2; cdr3_aa: ASSSEAHTDTQY
j_call: TRBJ1-5; v_call: TRBV7-8; cdr3_aa: ARSPQGRDVLSNQPQH
j_call: TRBJ2-7; v_call: TRBV11-2; cdr3_aa: TSSLGPTPKY
j_call: TRBJ2-5; v_call: TRBV7-9; cdr3_aa: ASSLASETQY
j_call: TRBJ2-1; v_call: TRBV12-3/TRBV12-4; cdr3_aa: AGSLGFTSGTYNEQF
j_call: TRBJ2-1; v_call: TRBV4-2; cdr3_aa: SSILGTSGRAEVNEQF
j_call: TRBJ2-1; v_call: TRBV5-8; cdr3_aa: AGSLGAYNEQF
j_call: TRBJ2-1; v_call: TRBV12-3/TRBV12-4; cdr3_aa: ASSRTSGFDEQF
j_call: TRBJ2-7; v_call: TRBV28; cdr3_aa: ASSSGQGGFTDYEQY
j_call: TRBJ2-1; v_call: TRBV11-2; cdr3_aa: ASSLEVDRGHEQF
j_call: TRBJ1-5; v_call: TRBV29-1; cdr3_aa: SVEAPKQPQH
j_call: TRBJ1-2; v_call: TRBV6-6; cdr3_aa: ASMLTNGYGYT
j_call: TRBJ2-1; v_call: TRBV29-1; cdr3_aa: RVGQNKQF
j_call: TRBJ2-7; v_call: TRBV12-2; cdr3_aa: ASRFRGRTSGTPYEQY
j_call: TRBJ2-3; v_call: TRBV14; cdr3_aa: ASSQYLGRTDTQY
j_call: TRBJ2-4; v_call: TRBV11-2; cdr3_aa: ASSPRTGGKNIQY
j_call: TRBJ1-2; v_call: TRBV28; cdr3_aa: ASSNWDRGYGYT
j_call: TRBJ1-2; v_call: TRBV29-1; cdr3_aa: SVRAQGYGYT
j_call: TRBJ2-7; v_call: TRBV4-2; cdr3_aa: ASSPMGGSYEQY
j_call: TRBJ2-1; v_call: TRBV7-9; cdr3_aa: ASSLGTDALNEQF
j_call: TRBJ2-1; v_call: TRBV14; cdr3_aa: ASRHGSGNEQF
j_call: TRBJ1-6; v_call: TRBV4-1; cdr3_aa: AISQDHRADSPLH
j_call: TRBJ2-7; v_call: TRBV12-3/TRBV12-4; cdr3_aa: ASRPTSGRSSEQY
j_call: TRBJ2-2; v_call: TRBV28; cdr3_aa: ASSLLTTGELF
j_call: TRBJ2-2; v_call: TRBV29-1; cdr3_aa: SVGDGAGGELF
j_call: TRBJ2-1; v_call: TRBV11-3; cdr3_aa: ASSRDGSQNEQF
j_call: TRBJ2-1; v_call: TRBV7-9; cdr3_aa: ASRPSGSSYNEQF
j_call: TRBJ2-1; v_call: TRBV4-1; cdr3_aa: ASSPDPFREQF
j_call: TRBJ2-1; v_call: TRBV4-3; cdr3_aa: ANSQERSSEQF
j_call: TRBJ2-7; v_call: TRBV7-8; cdr3_aa: ANSLVVFVAGELEQY
j_call: TRBJ2-1; v_call: TRBV11-2; cdr3_aa: ASSEDPTDIEQF
j_call: TRBJ2-2; v_call: TRBV6-2/TRBV6-3; cdr3_aa: ASSYRTGVEDLF
j_call: TRBJ2-7; v_call: TRBV11-2; cdr3_aa: AGSTLAGVGYEQY
j_call: TRBJ1-4; v_call: TRBV6-2/TRBV6-3; cdr3_aa: ASMSTGNEKLF
j_call: TRBJ2-7; v_call: TRBV10-3; cdr3_aa: AISDHHGSSGYEQY
j_call: TRBJ1-1; v_call: TRBV4-1; cdr3_aa: ASSQGGQSTEAF
j_call: TRBJ2-2; v_call: TRBV2; cdr3_aa: ASRRQGGVKGELF
j_call: TRBJ2-4; v_call: TRBV6-5; cdr3_aa: ASSYGPGKNIQY
j_call: TRBJ2-1; v_call: TRBV30; cdr3_aa: AWSPTGREGRNEQF
j_call: TRBJ2-7; v_call: TRBV6-5; cdr3_aa: ASQLFGRQGGHEQY
j_call: TRBJ2-1; v_call: TRBV30; cdr3_aa: AWSVLQPLAGEYNEQF
j_call: TRBJ2-7; v_call: TRBV7-9; cdr3_aa: ASSLAVGLAVHEQY
j_call: TRBJ2-1; v_call: TRBV5-4; cdr3_aa: AYTSAGGGFNEQF
j_call: TRBJ1-1; v_call: TRBV29-1; cdr3_aa: STTGRMSTEAF
j_call: TRBJ2-5; v_call: TRBV11-2; cdr3_aa: ASSYSNGETQY